Shown below are 17 T cell receptor beta chains from a single sample sequenced in a study of regulatory T cells in long-lasting Graves disease. Through Arm-PCR of CDR3 regions and iRepertoire HTBI primers, TCR beta libraries were built. TCRdb ran MiXCR on the multiplex PCR reads and lists one entry per CDR3 protein. The table includes approximately 500,000 distinct CDR3 sequences, 20% to 25% detected once. As for time point: persistent/refractory GD, antithyroid drugs over 5 years with positive TRAb. From RNA extracted from PBMCs, the TCR library was made. This sample comprised peripheral blood mononuclear cells (PBMCs), obtained when the disease was refractory, from a patient treated with antithyroid drugs. These receptors all stem from a female donor with Graves disease.

The J gene is TRBJ2-6, the V gene TRBV19; D is possibly TRBD2 (5 bases). The V end was cut by 3 bases, the J end by 0 bases, with 6 bases between. The CDR3 is 15 residues long. CDR1 and CDR2 (germline): LNHDA, SQIVND (reference sequence). CDR3 coding DNA: TGTGCCAGTAGTATCGGGAACTCTGGGGCCAACGTCCTGACTTTC. Translation gives CASSIGNSGANVLTF.

This sequence joins TRBV3-1 and TRBJ2-5; a weak D match, TRBD2 (7 bases). V was cut by 1 base and J by 5 bases, with 14 bases left in between. Germline CDR1 and CDR2: LGHDT and YNNKEL (reference sequence). This CDR3 is built from 15 residues. CDR3 residues: CASSQGAGARETQYF. The DNA for the CDR3 is TGTGCCAGCAGCCAAGGGGCGGGGGCCCGGGAGACCCAGTACTTC.

This clonotype has a handful of counts. This rearrangement joins TRBV7-2 to TRBJ2-7; D uncertain. Looked up from germline, CDR1 is SGHTA and CDR2 is FQGNSA. The CDR3 sequence is 13 residues long. V gave up 4 bases and J gave up 9 bases, with 16 bases separating them. DNA for the CDR3: TGTGCCAGCAGCTCTCTAGATCGGACGGGGCAGTACTTC. Translated, it gives CASSSLDRTGQYF.

In its sample, this clonotype was seen many times. The V gene is TRBV20-1, the J gene TRBJ2-5; D is possibly TRBD2 (6 bases). The CDR3 length is 13 residues. The germline CDR1 and CDR2 sequences are DFQATT and SNEGSKA (reference sequence). Trimming shortened V by 5 bases and J by 5 bases, and 15 bases separated the two germline ends. The DNA for the CDR3 is TGCAGTGCTGAGGGGCTAGCGATGGAGACCCAGTACTTC. Translated, it gives CSAEGLAMETQYF.

The chain has TRBV6-2 or TRBV6-3 and TRBJ2-1; possible D gene TRBD2, 5 bases. Germline CDR1 MNHEY, CDR2 SVGEGT. The CDR3 is made up of 13 amino acids. V was shortened by 5 bases and J by 6 bases, with 11 bases between the two germline ends. CDR3 in DNA: TGTGCCAGCAGTCGGTCGGGGATCAATGAGCAGTTCTTC. Protein: CASSRSGINEQFF.

This chain connects TRBV7-2 to TRBJ1-1; 7 positions match TRBD1. Germline CDR1 reads SGHTA; CDR2 reads FQGNSA. J lost 8 bases, V lost 5 bases, and 8 bases had no gene match. This CDR3 comprises 13 residues. CDR3 region: CASSLGQATEAFF. The CDR3 nucleotides read TGTGCCAGCAGCCTTGGACAGGCTACAGAAGCTTTCTTT.

The V gene is TRBV2, the J gene TRBJ1-5; unclear D gene. Germline lookup yields CDR1 SNHLY and CDR2 FYNNEI. The germline V and J ends were trimmed by 6 bases and 7 bases, with 16 bases remaining between them. There are 14 residues in the CDR3. The CDR3 nucleotides are TGTGCCAGCAGCTTAGGCCGGACTCTGCAGCCCCAGCATTTT. It yields the protein CASSLGRTLQPQHF.

In this sample, this clonotype turned up many times. CDR3 sequence: CASSPLSPGELFF. The CDR3 region has the DNA TGTGCCAGCAGTCCATTAAGCCCCGGGGAGCTGTTTTTT. The chain has TRBV12-3 or TRBV12-4 and TRBJ2-2, with D unresolved. This CDR3 contains 13 residues. V was cut by 5 bases and J by 6 bases, with 10 bases left in between.

J is TRBJ2-7 and V is TRBV7-9; D may be TRBD1 (6 bases). The CDR3 sequence is 14 residues long. Per the germline V gene, CDR1 is SEHNR and CDR2 is FQNEAQ (reference sequence). With 5 bases removed from V and 0 bases from J, the gap between germline ends came to 11 bases. In DNA form, the CDR3 reads TGTGCCAGCAGCGGACAGCAAGACTCCTACGAGCAGTACTTC. Protein sequence: CASSGQQDSYEQYF.

There are many counts of this clonotype. The chain combines TRBV12-3 or TRBV12-4 with TRBJ2-2; D perhaps matches TRBD2 (5 bases). V was pared by 5 bases and J by 1 base, with 8 bases between. There are 14 residues in the CDR3. The CDR3 region has the DNA TGTGCCAGCAGTCACGAGGGGAACACCGGGGAGCTGTTTTTT. This gives the protein CASSHEGNTGELFF.

This clonotype was recorded many times. The chain has TRBV6-1 and TRBJ2-6; D not certain. Trimming removed 7 bases from V and 4 bases from J, with 14 bases in between. CDR3 length equals 15 residues. Germline values: CDR1 MNHNS, CDR2 SASEGT. The CDR3 is CASTTDLAGANVLTF. CDR3 in DNA: TGTGCCAGCACTACGGACCTGGCGGGGGCCAACGTCCTGACTTTC.

This chain joins TRBV5-1 and TRBJ2-2; 7 bases match TRBD1. The CDR3 sequence is 15 residues long. CDR1 and CDR2 (germline): SGHRS, YFSETQ. V shed 2 bases and J 4 bases; nucleotides not matched to a gene: 5. The chain's CDR3 is CASSFLGTATGELFF. The CDR3 nucleotides read TGCGCCAGCAGCTTTCTTGGGACAGCCACCGGGGAGCTGTTTTTT.

The chain links TRBV2 to TRBJ2-2, with a tentative D call TRBD2 (6 bases). Between the trimmed V and J ends, which lost 7 bases and 7 bases, there was a span of 16 bases. The V gene's germline CDR1 is SNHLY and CDR2 FYNNEI. This CDR3 is built from 14 residues. The CDR3 here is CASKGARGGGELFF. In nucleotides, the CDR3 is TGTGCCAGCAAAGGGGCCCGGGGAGGCGGGGAGCTGTTTTTT. The full variable domain, its missing parts supplied by reference TRBV2 and TRBJ2-2, is EPEVTQTPSHQVTQMGQEVILRCVPISNHLYFYWYRQILGQKVEFLVSFYNNEISEKSEIFDDQFSVERPDGSNFTLKIRSTKLEDSAMYFCASKGARGGGELFFGEGSRLTVL.

V usage is TRBV6-9 and J usage is TRBJ1-5; D is uncertain. The V gene lost 4 bases and the J gene lost 11 bases, with 15 bases spanning the gap. The germline gives CDR1 MNHGY, CDR2 SVAAGI. The CDR3 is made up of 13 amino acids. The CDR3 DNA reads as TGTGCCAGCAGTTCCGTGTGGCTTACGGCCCAGCATTTT. It yields the protein CASSSVWLTAQHF.

In DNA form, the CDR3 reads TGCAGTGCTAGACATACCGGACATCTGGTGGAGACCCAGTACTTC. Protein sequence: CSARHTGHLVETQYF. This sequence joins TRBV20-1 and TRBJ2-5, with D tentatively TRBD1 (5 bases). The CDR3 runs to 15 residues. V was cut by 2 bases and J by 5 bases, with 18 bases left in between. Germline CDR1 DFQATT, CDR2 SNEGSKA (reference sequence).

This clonotype was counted only a few times. The chain couples TRBV7-9 to TRBJ1-4, with D possibly TRBD1 on 6 matching bases. CDR3 length: 14 amino acids. The germline V gene has CDR1 SEHNR and CDR2 FQNEAQ (reference sequence). The V gene lost 5 bases and the J gene lost 7 bases, with 14 bases spanning the gap. CDR3: CASSPQGYTEKLFF. In DNA, the CDR3 is TGTGCCAGCAGCCCTCAGGGGTATACTGAAAAACTGTTTTTT.

There are a few counts of this clonotype. The rearrangement uses TRBV13 and TRBJ2-7, with D perhaps TRBD2 (7 bases). The CDR3 totals 14 residues. In germline, CDR1 is PRHDT, CDR2 FYEKMQ (reference sequence). V lost 4 bases to trimming and J lost 3 bases, with 13 bases between them. This CDR3 is CASSWGRGGYEQYF. In DNA form, the CDR3 reads TGTGCCAGCAGCTGGGGGAGGGGGGGCTACGAGCAGTACTTC. The full variable domain, completed using reference TRBV13 and TRBJ2-7, is AAGVIQSPRHLIKEKRETATLKCYPIPRHDTVYWYQQGPGQDPQFLISFYEKMQSDKGSIPDRFSAQQFSDYHSELNMSSLELGDSALYFCASSWGRGGYEQYFGPGTRLTVT.